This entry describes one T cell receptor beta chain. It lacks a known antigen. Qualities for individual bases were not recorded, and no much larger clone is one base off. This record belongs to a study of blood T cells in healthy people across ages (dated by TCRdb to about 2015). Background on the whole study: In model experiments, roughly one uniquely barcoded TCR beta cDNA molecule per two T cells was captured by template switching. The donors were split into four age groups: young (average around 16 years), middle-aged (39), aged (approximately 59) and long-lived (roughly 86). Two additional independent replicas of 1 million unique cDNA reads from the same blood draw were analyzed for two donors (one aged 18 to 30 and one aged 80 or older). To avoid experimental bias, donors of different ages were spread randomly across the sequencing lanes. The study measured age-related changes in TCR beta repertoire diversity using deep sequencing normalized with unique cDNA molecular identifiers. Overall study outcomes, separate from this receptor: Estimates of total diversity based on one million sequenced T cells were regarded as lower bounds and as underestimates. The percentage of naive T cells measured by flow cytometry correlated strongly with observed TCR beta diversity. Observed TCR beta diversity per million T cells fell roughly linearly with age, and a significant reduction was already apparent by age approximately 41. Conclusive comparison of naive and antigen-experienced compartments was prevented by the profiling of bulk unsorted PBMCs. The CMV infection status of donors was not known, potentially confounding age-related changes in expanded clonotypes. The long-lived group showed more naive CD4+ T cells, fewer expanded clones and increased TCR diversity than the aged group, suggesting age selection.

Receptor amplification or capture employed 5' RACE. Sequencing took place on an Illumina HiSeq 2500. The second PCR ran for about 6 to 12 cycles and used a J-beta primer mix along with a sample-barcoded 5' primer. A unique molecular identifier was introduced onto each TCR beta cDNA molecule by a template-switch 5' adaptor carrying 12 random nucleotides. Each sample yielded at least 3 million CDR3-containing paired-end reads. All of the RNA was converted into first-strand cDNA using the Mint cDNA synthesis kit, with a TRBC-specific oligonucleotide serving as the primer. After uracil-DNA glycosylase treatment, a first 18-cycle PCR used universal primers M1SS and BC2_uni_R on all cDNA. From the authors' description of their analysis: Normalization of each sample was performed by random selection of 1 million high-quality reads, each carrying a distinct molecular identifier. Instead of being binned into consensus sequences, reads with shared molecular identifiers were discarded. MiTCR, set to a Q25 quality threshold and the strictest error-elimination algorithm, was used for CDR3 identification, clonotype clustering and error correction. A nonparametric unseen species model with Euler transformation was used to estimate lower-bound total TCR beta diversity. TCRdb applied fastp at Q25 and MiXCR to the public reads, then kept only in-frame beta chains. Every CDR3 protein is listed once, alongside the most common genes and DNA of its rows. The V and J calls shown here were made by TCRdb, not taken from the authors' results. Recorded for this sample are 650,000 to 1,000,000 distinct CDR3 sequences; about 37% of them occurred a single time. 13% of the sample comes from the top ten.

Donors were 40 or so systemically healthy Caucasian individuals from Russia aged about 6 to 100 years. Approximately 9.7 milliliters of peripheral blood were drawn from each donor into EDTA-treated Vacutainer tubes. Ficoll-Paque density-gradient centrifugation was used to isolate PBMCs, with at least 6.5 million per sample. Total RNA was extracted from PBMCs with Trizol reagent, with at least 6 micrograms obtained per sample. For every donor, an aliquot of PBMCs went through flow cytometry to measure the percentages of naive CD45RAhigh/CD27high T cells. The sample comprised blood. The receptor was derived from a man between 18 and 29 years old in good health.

The CDR3 region has the sequence CASSPQRPNYGYTF. DNA sequence: TGTGCCAGCAGTCCTCAAAGACCTAACTATGGCTACACCTTC. The chain is made from TRBV27 and TRBJ1-2; there is no confident call for the D gene. Via the germline V gene (reference sequence), CDR1 is MNHEY and CDR2 SMNVEV. Between the V and J ends, shortened by 5 bases and 0 bases respectively, the junction contains 10 bases. Inclusive of the bounding cysteine and phenylalanine, the CDR3 is 14 residues long. Solely the CDR3 DNA is kept, with 42 bases framed from the first base.